What follows are 29 T cell receptor beta chains derived from one specimen sequenced in a study of T cells in Graves' hyperthyroidism and ophthalmopathy. The CDR3 regions of TCR beta were amplified from RNA transcripts. The TCR CDR3 was amplified in a first-round RT-PCR using the HTBI primer set. TCRdb re-analysed the multiplex PCR reads in MiXCR, keeping a single row per CDR3 protein. The sample lists roughly 700,000 distinct CDR3 sequences; 17% were seen once. Sequencing was carried out using blood. These TCRs come from a man aged 50-59 years with Graves' hyperthyroidism.

This clonotype showed up many times. The chain uses TRBV7-9 and TRBJ2-1; the match to TRBD2 covers 8 bases. This CDR3 is built from 14 residues. Germline-derived CDR1 and CDR2 are SEHNR and FQNEAQ (reference sequence). Germline trimming cut 5 bases from V and 9 bases from J; bases unmatched to any gene: 9. The CDR3: CASSPRVAGTEQFF. CDR3 nucleotides: TGTGCCAGCAGCCCTCGGGTAGCGGGAACTGAGCAGTTCTTC.

The chain is built from TRBV14 and TRBJ2-7; D remains unclear. The J call is doubtful: the DNA matches TRBJ2-1 better. CDR3 length equals 15 residues. Per the germline V gene, CDR1 is SGHDN and CDR2 is FVKESK. The CDR3 sequence is CASSQVFGRTYEQFF. The CDR3 DNA is TGTGCCAGCAGCCAAGTTTTCGGAAGAACGTACGAGCAGTTCTTC.

This clonotype was observed many times. The rearrangement joins TRBV12-3 or TRBV12-4 to TRBJ2-5, with 15 bases aligning to TRBD2. Trimming removed 6 bases from V and 3 bases from J; junction bases left unmatched: 8. The CDR3 loop spans 17 amino acids. In nucleotides, the CDR3 is TGTGCCAGCAGCCCCGGGACTAGCGGGAGGCAGAAAGAGACCCAGTACTTC. Translating it yields CASSPGTSGRQKETQYF.

The rearrangement uses TRBV10-3 and TRBJ1-2; 9 bases line up with TRBD1. The J segment lost 6 bases and the V segment lost 6 bases, leaving 8 bases of the junction unmatched. The CDR3 consists of 14 residues. CDR1 is ENHRY and CDR2 is SYGVKD in the germline V gene. DNA for the CDR3: TGTGCCATCAGACCGGGACAGGGAAACGATGGCTACACCTTC. It specifies CAIRPGQGNDGYTF.

The chain recombines TRBV12-3 or TRBV12-4 with TRBJ1-6; 8 bases agree with TRBD1. The CDR3 runs 16 residues. V shed 4 bases and J 10 bases; nucleotides not matched to a gene: 12. The CDR3 is CASSSPGQGQHSPLHF. The CDR3 region has the DNA TGTGCCAGCAGTTCGCCTGGACAGGGTCAGCACTCACCCCTCCACTTT.

This clonotype came up many times. The CDR3: CASRGDRGGTEAFF. DNA for the CDR3: TGTGCCAGCAGGGGGGACAGGGGAGGCACTGAAGCTTTCTTT. The rearrangement links TRBV2 to TRBJ1-1; 10 nucleotides line up with TRBD1. After removal of 6 bases from V and 4 bases from J, the junction contained 5 bases not matched to a gene. Germline CDR1 reads SNHLY; CDR2 reads FYNNEI. The CDR3 covers 14 residues. Full variable domain (outside the CDR3, taken from reference TRBV2 and TRBJ1-1): EPEVTQTPSHQVTQMGQEVILRCVPISNHLYFYWYRQILGQKVEFLVSFYNNEISEKSEIFDDQFSVERPDGSNFTLKIRSTKLEDSAMYFCASRGDRGGTEAFFGQGTRLTVV.

The chain couples TRBV6-1 to TRBJ1-5; D is unclear. The length of the CDR3 is 20 residues. Trimming left V 2 bases short and J 0 bases short, with 23 bases between. The germline CDR1 and CDR2 sequences are MNHNS and SASEGT. The DNA of the CDR3 is TGTGCCAGCAGTGAACTCCCCGGGTTACTCGGGCTCTATAGCAATCAGCCCCAGCATTTT. Its translation is CASSELPGLLGLYSNQPQHF.

The table lists this clonotype with many counts. V usage is TRBV6-1 and J usage is TRBJ2-7, with D perhaps TRBD2 (5 bases). The CDR3 is 14 amino acids. Trimming took off 2 bases at V and 4 bases at J, with 12 bases between the two ends. Germline CDR1 and CDR2: MNHNS and SASEGT. The CDR3 sequence: CASSEFRGLYEQYF. CDR3 nucleotides: TGTGCCAGCAGTGAATTTCGTGGACTTTACGAGCAGTACTTC.

The sample holds a few counts of this clonotype. The chain uses TRBV20-1 and TRBJ2-3; D call uncertain. The V and J ends lost 1 base and 6 bases respectively, with 17 bases between them. The germline V gene encodes CDR1 DFQATT and CDR2 SNEGSKA (reference sequence). The CDR3 sequence is 15 residues long. The CDR3 nucleotides read TGCAGTGCTAGAGTTAACAGCCTCCCTTCGGATACGCAGTATTTT. Translating gives CSARVNSLPSDTQYF.

This rearrangement joins TRBV30 to TRBJ2-7; 8 positions match TRBD2. Germline assignment: CDR1 GTSNPN and CDR2 SVGIG (reference sequence). After removal of 7 bases from V and 4 bases from J, the junction contained 6 bases not matched to a gene. CDR3 length equals 12 residues. The CDR3: CAFERESYEQYF. The CDR3 nucleotides read TGTGCCTTTGAGCGGGAGTCATACGAGCAGTACTTC. Together with reference TRBV30 and TRBJ2-7, the CDR3 gives the full variable domain: SQTIHQWPATLVQPVGSPLSLECTVEGTSNPNLYWYRQAAGRGLQLLFYSVGIGQISSEVPQNLSASRPQDRQFILSSKKLLLSDSGFYLCAFERESYEQYFGPGTRLTVT.

This clonotype has a handful of counts. Just one base apart from a much larger clone, this may be a read error. The J gene is TRBJ1-1, the V gene TRBV5-1; D gene uncertain. Germline lookup yields CDR1 SGHRS and CDR2 YFSETQ. The CDR3 length is 14 residues. V was pared by 1 base and J by 0 bases, with 7 bases between. CDR3 region: CASSLNTMNTEAFF. CDR3 DNA: TGCGCCAGCAGCTTGAATACCATGAACACTGAAGCTTTCTTT.

With respect to this clonotype: A much larger clonotype is one base distant, so this may be a read error. The rearrangement links TRBV7-2 to TRBJ2-2, with 8 bases identical to TRBD2. Germline values: CDR1 SGHTA, CDR2 FQGNSA. The CDR3 has 16 amino acids. V was pared by 2 bases and J by 4 bases, with 6 bases of the junction left unmatched. CDR3 amino acids: CASSLNSSGGTGELFF. Here the CDR3 DNA reads TGTGCCAGCAGCTTAAACAGCAGCGGGGGCACCGGGGAGCTGTTTTTT.

The gene calls are TRBV5-1 and TRBJ2-1; D unclear. The CDR3 is made up of 14 amino acids. Germline loops: CDR1 SGHRS, CDR2 YFSETQ. V was clipped by 0 bases and J by 7 bases, with 11 bases between them. The CDR3 DNA is TGCGCCAGCAGCTTGGGCGGACCCCAAAATGAGCAGTTCTTC. Protein product: CASSLGGPQNEQFF. Looking up the rest from reference TRBV5-1 and TRBJ2-1 gives the full variable domain: KAGVTQTPRYLIKTRGQQVTLSCSPISGHRSVSWYQQTPGQGLQFLFEYFSETQRNKGNFPGRFSGRQFSNSRSEMNVSTLELGDSALYLCASSLGGPQNEQFFGPGTRLTVL.

This clonotype was seen a handful of times. V usage is TRBV18 and J usage is TRBJ1-1, with D tentatively TRBD1 (5 bases). The CDR3 length is 12 residues. CDR1 and CDR2 (germline): KGHSH, LQKENI. Trimming left V 5 bases short and J 8 bases short, with 12 bases between. CDR3 protein: CASSAGRPEAFF. CDR3 in DNA: TGTGCCAGCTCAGCAGGGAGACCGGAAGCTTTCTTT. Based on the CDR3 plus reference TRBV18 and TRBJ1-1, the full variable domain is NAGVMQNPRHLVRRRGQEARLRCSPMKGHSHVYWYRQLPEEGLKFMVYLQKENIIDESGMPKERFSAEFPKEGPSILRIQQVVRGDSAAYFCASSAGRPEAFFGQGTRLTVV.

Ten or more counts support this clonotype. The DNA of the CDR3 is TGCAGCGTTCAATTTGGAAACACCATATATTTT. This gives the protein CSVQFGNTIYF. This chain connects TRBV29-1 to TRBJ1-3; D unclear. Germline V CDR1 and CDR2: SQVTM, ANQGSEA. The V gene lost 5 bases and the J gene lost 3 bases, with 5 bases spanning the gap. There are 11 residues in the CDR3. Drawing the rest from reference TRBV29-1 and TRBJ1-3, the complete variable domain is SAVISQKPSRDICQRGTSLTIQCQVDSQVTMMFWYRQQPGQSLTLIATANQGSEATYESGFVIDKFPISRPNLTFSTLTVSNMSPEDSSIYLCSVQFGNTIYFGEGSWLTVV.

This clonotype has just a few counts. This chain uses TRBV14 with TRBJ2-1; TRBD2 agrees at 8 bases. This CDR3 comprises 12 residues. With V trimmed by 3 bases and J by 15 bases, 7 bases remained unmatched. Germline CDR1 is SGHDN and CDR2 is FVKESK. This CDR3 reads CASSHQAGDMFF. The CDR3 DNA is TGTGCCAGCAGCCATCAAGCGGGAGATATGTTCTTC.

The chain has TRBV28 and TRBJ1-5; TRBD2 agrees at 7 bases. The DNA end lines up better with TRBJ2-3; the J call may be wrong. Germline CDR1 reads MDHEN; CDR2 reads SYDVKM. The CDR3 is 15 residues long. CDR3 coding DNA: TGTGCCAGCCGGGGGAGGGGTGATAGCAATCAGCCCCAGTATTTT. Protein sequence: CASRGRGDSNQPQYF.

This clonotype was counted many times. The chain is built from TRBV9 and TRBJ2-4; D possibly corresponds to TRBD1 (6 bases). Trimming shortened V by 3 bases and J by 0 bases, and 16 bases separated the two germline ends. CDR1 SGDLS and CDR2 YYNGEE come from the germline V gene. The CDR3 length is 17 residues. CDR3 amino acids: CASSANDRILAKNIQYF. DNA for the CDR3: TGTGCCAGCAGCGCCAACGACAGGATCCTAGCCAAAAACATTCAGTACTTC.

A few counts support this clonotype. The genes are TRBV20-1 and TRBJ1-2, with D possibly TRBD1 on 5 matching bases. Per the germline V gene, CDR1 is DFQATT and CDR2 is SNEGSKA (reference sequence). V was trimmed by 2 bases and J by 2 bases, leaving 12 bases between them. The CDR3 is 14 residues long. The CDR3 loop is CSARRAGPNYGYTF. CDR3 nucleotides: TGCAGTGCTAGACGGGCGGGGCCAAACTATGGCTACACCTTC.

The rearrangement joins TRBV7-9 to TRBJ2-5; TRBD1 might be the D (5 bases). Germline V CDR1 and CDR2: SEHNR, FQNEAQ (reference sequence). The V gene lost 4 bases and the J gene lost 5 bases, with 23 bases spanning the gap. This CDR3 has 17 residues. In nucleotides, the CDR3 is TGTGCCAGCAGCTCCAAGCCCAGCTCTAAGGGGAAGGAGACCCAGTACTTC. Translated: CASSSKPSSKGKETQYF.

This clonotype was found a few times. The chain employs TRBV28 and TRBJ1-5, with D maybe TRBD1 (6 bases). This CDR3 spans 15 amino acids. In germline, CDR1 is MDHEN, CDR2 SYDVKM. V dropped 0 bases and J dropped 3 bases, with 9 bases sitting between them. The CDR3 here is CASSLWDSYNQPQHF. The CDR3 DNA sequence: TGTGCCAGCAGTTTATGGGACAGCTACAATCAGCCCCAGCATTTT.

The rearrangement joins TRBV28 to TRBJ2-2; 7 bases are shared with TRBD1. The CDR3 sequence is 16 residues long. Germline V lookup: CDR1 MDHEN, CDR2 SYDVKM. Unmatched junction bases numbered 8, after V lost 3 bases and J lost 4 bases. CDR3 DNA: TGTGCCAGCAGTTTGATAAGGGGGCGAATCACCGGGGAGCTGTTTTTT. Encoded protein: CASSLIRGRITGELFF.

The CDR3: CASSMQGEDTGELFF. CDR3 coding DNA: TGCGCCAGCAGCATGCAGGGGGAGGATACCGGGGAGCTGTTTTTT. This chain uses TRBV5-1 with TRBJ2-2; a possible D gene is TRBD1 (7 bases). Trimming shortened V by 4 bases and J by 5 bases, and 15 bases separated the two germline ends. The CDR3 has 15 residues. Looked up from germline, CDR1 is SGHRS and CDR2 is YFSETQ. Full variable domain (outside the CDR3, taken from reference TRBV5-1 and TRBJ2-2): KAGVTQTPRYLIKTRGQQVTLSCSPISGHRSVSWYQQTPGQGLQFLFEYFSETQRNKGNFPGRFSGRQFSNSRSEMNVSTLELGDSALYLCASSMQGEDTGELFFGEGSRLTVL.

The sample holds many counts of this clonotype. This chain connects TRBV5-1 to TRBJ1-1; D not resolved. CDR3 length: 13 residues. V lost 4 bases to trimming and J lost 2 bases, with 9 bases between them. Germline lookup yields CDR1 SGHRS and CDR2 YFSETQ. As DNA, the CDR3 is TGCGCCAGCAGCCTCTGGGCAAACACTGAAGCTTTCTTT. Translating gives CASSLWANTEAFF.

This clonotype was observed a single time. The V and J genes are TRBV19 and TRBJ2-3; 13 nucleotides line up with TRBD2. Germline CDR1 is LNHDA and CDR2 is SQIVND (reference sequence). This CDR3 has 17 amino acids. V lost 1 base, J lost 0 bases, and 1 base stayed unmatched. DNA for the CDR3: TGTGCCAGTAGTATAGGGACTAGCGGGAGTAGCACAGATACGCAGTATTTT. Translated: CASSIGTSGSSTDTQYF.

This clonotype came up many times. The chain uses TRBV2 and TRBJ2-5; 7 nucleotides align to TRBD2. Unmatched junction bases numbered 12, after V lost 7 bases and J lost 1 base. Germline CDR1 SNHLY, CDR2 FYNNEI. The CDR3 runs to 16 residues. CDR3 sequence: CASKLGRDSAQETQYF. The CDR3, as DNA: TGTGCCAGCAAATTGGGGAGGGACTCGGCCCAAGAGACCCAGTACTTC.

This clonotype was detected ten times or more. The V gene is TRBV28, the J gene TRBJ1-5; 8 bases map to TRBD1. The CDR3 covers 13 residues. Trimming removed 5 bases from V and 6 bases from J; junction bases left unmatched: 3. The germline V gene has CDR1 MDHEN and CDR2 SYDVKM. The CDR3 sequence: CASSRTGSQPQHF. The CDR3 bases are TGTGCCAGCAGTCGGACAGGGAGTCAGCCCCAGCATTTT.

This clonotype was picked up a small number of times. V gene TRBV20-1 combines with J gene TRBJ2-3; no clear D. CDR1 DFQATT and CDR2 SNEGSKA come from the germline V gene (reference sequence). The CDR3 has 13 residues. Trimming took 1 base from V and 1 from J, leaving 6 bases between them. CDR3 residues: CSARVERTDTQYF. In DNA form, the CDR3 reads TGCAGTGCTAGAGTGGAACGCACAGATACGCAGTATTTT.

CDR3 loop: CASSPDNSGNTIYF. CDR3 DNA: TGTGCCAGCTCACCGGACAACTCTGGAAACACCATATATTTT. This chain connects TRBV18 to TRBJ1-3, with a possible D match to TRBD1 (5 bases). V gave up 3 bases and J gave up 0 bases, with 6 bases separating them. The CDR3 is 14 amino acids. Germline V gene sequence: CDR1 KGHSH, CDR2 LQKENI.